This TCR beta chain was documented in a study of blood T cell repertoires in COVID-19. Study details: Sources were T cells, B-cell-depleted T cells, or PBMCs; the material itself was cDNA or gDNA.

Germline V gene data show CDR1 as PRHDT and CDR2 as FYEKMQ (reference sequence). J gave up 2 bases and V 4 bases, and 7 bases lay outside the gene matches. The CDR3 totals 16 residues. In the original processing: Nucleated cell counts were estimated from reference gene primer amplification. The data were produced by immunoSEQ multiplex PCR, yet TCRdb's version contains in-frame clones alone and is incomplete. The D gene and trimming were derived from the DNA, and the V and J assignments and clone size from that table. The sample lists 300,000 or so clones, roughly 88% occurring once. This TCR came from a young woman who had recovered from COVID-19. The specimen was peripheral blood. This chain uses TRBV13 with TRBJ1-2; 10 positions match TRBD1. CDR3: CASSSKGQGGNYGYTF. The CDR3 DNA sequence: TGTGCCAGCAGCTCCAAAGGACAGGGGGGGAACTATGGCTACACCTTC.